This is a list of T cell receptor beta chains from one sample in a study of T-cell reconstitution after alpha-beta-depleted transplantation in children. TCRdb fed the PCR reads into MiXCR, producing one record per CDR3 protein. The sample contains about 270,000 distinct CDR3 sequences, 9.9% of which appear only once. The specimen comprised PBMCs from the stem cell graft donor, sampled from the stem cell graft. The receptors derive from a human donor who donated a stem cell graft to a child with SCID. Both conserved end residues are part of each CDR3. Each record gives: clone size, D gene, J gene, V gene, CDR3 DNA, CDR3 protein. D genes are given only for firm matches. A clone size is listed for some rows: how often the clone was seen (once, few, many), or a class if it is expanded.

clone_size: many
d_call: TRBD1
j_call: TRBJ2-1
v_call: TRBV24-1
cdr3_nt: TGTGCCACCAGTGAGTCAGGGGGTTACAATGAGCAGTTCTTC
cdr3_aa: CATSESGGYNEQFF

clone_size: -
d_call: -
j_call: TRBJ2-2
v_call: TRBV6-2/TRBV6-3
cdr3_nt: TGTGCCAGCAGGTCTACTTTGACAGACTCCAACACCGGGGAGCTGTTTTTT
cdr3_aa: CASRSTLTDSNTGELFF

clone_size: -
d_call: TRBD1
j_call: TRBJ2-7
v_call: TRBV7-9
cdr3_nt: TGTGCCAGCAGCTCGGACAGGGGATCGAGCGAGCAGTACTTC
cdr3_aa: CASSSDRGSSEQYF

clone_size: -
d_call: -
j_call: TRBJ2-3
v_call: TRBV2
cdr3_nt: TGTGCCAGCAGTGAAGCGGGCAGCACATTGGATACGCAGTATTTT
cdr3_aa: CASSEAGSTLDTQYF

clone_size: many
d_call: -
j_call: TRBJ2-1
v_call: TRBV2
cdr3_nt: TGTGCCAGCAGGGGCCCGGGGAATGAGCAGTTCTTC
cdr3_aa: CASRGPGNEQFF

clone_size: many
d_call: -
j_call: TRBJ2-5
v_call: TRBV20-1
cdr3_nt: TGCAGTGCCCCGGCGGGCCAAGAGACCCAGTACTTC
cdr3_aa: CSAPAGQETQYF

clone_size: many
d_call: -
j_call: TRBJ1-4
v_call: TRBV12-3/TRBV12-4
cdr3_nt: TGTGCCAGCAGTGAGGGGTTGGGGAATGAAAAACTGTTTTTT
cdr3_aa: CASSEGLGNEKLFF

clone_size: few
d_call: -
j_call: TRBJ2-7
v_call: TRBV4-1
cdr3_nt: TGCGCCAGCAGCCACGGGGACCCCTACGAGCAGTACTTC
cdr3_aa: CASSHGDPYEQYF

clone_size: -
d_call: -
j_call: TRBJ1-1
v_call: TRBV14
cdr3_nt: TGTGCCAGCAGCCAAGATTGGTACGCTGAAGCTTTCTTT
cdr3_aa: CASSQDWYAEAFF

clone_size: few
d_call: TRBD2
j_call: TRBJ2-1
v_call: TRBV4-2
cdr3_nt: TGTGCCAGCAGCCAAGATGAAGAGCGGGGGACGCGGGGTGAGCAGTTCTTC
cdr3_aa: CASSQDEERGTRGEQFF

clone_size: few
d_call: -
j_call: TRBJ2-7
v_call: TRBV10-3
cdr3_nt: TGTGCCATCAGTGATGAATTTTCCTCCGAGCAGTACTTC
cdr3_aa: CAISDEFSSEQYF

clone_size: many
d_call: -
j_call: TRBJ2-1
v_call: TRBV5-1
cdr3_nt: TGCGCCAGCAGCTTGAGGAACAACCTATACAATGAGCAGTTCTTC
cdr3_aa: CASSLRNNLYNEQFF

clone_size: few
d_call: -
j_call: TRBJ2-7
v_call: TRBV4-2
cdr3_nt: TGTGCCAGCAGCCAGAACTCCGGGACTGGATACGAGCAGTACTTC
cdr3_aa: CASSQNSGTGYEQYF

clone_size: many
d_call: TRBD1
j_call: TRBJ2-1
v_call: TRBV24-1
cdr3_nt: TGTGCCACCAGTGACTCTGCCCGGGACAGAGCCTACAATGAGCAGTTCTTC
cdr3_aa: CATSDSARDRAYNEQFF

clone_size: few
d_call: TRBD2
j_call: TRBJ2-7
v_call: TRBV20-1
cdr3_nt: TGCAGTGCTTGGACTAGCGGGGGAGCGCCCTACGAGCAGTACTTC
cdr3_aa: CSAWTSGGAPYEQYF

clone_size: many
d_call: TRBD2
j_call: TRBJ2-7
v_call: TRBV12-3/TRBV12-4
cdr3_nt: TGTGCCAGCAGCTTAAGCGGGGGGGCTTACGAGCAGTACTTC
cdr3_aa: CASSLSGGAYEQYF

clone_size: -
d_call: TRBD1
j_call: TRBJ1-6
v_call: TRBV9
cdr3_nt: TGTGCCAGCAGCCCAACCGGGACAGGCAATTCACCCCTCCACTTT
cdr3_aa: CASSPTGTGNSPLHF

clone_size: -
d_call: TRBD1
j_call: TRBJ2-7
v_call: TRBV6-1
cdr3_nt: TGTGCCAGCAGCCGGGGACAGGGCAGCTACGAGCAGTACTTC
cdr3_aa: CASSRGQGSYEQYF

clone_size: -
d_call: -
j_call: TRBJ1-5
v_call: TRBV6-1
cdr3_nt: TGTGCCAGCAGTCCACACAGACACAATCAGCCCCAGCATTTT
cdr3_aa: CASSPHRHNQPQHF

clone_size: -
d_call: TRBD1
j_call: TRBJ1-4
v_call: TRBV20-1
cdr3_nt: TGCAGTGCTAGGGACAGGGTTTCTAATGAAAAACTGTTTTTT
cdr3_aa: CSARDRVSNEKLFF

clone_size: few
d_call: TRBD1
j_call: TRBJ2-1
v_call: TRBV29-1
cdr3_nt: TGCAGCGTCCTAGGGCAGGGGGTAAAAAATGAGCAGTTCTTC
cdr3_aa: CSVLGQGVKNEQFF

clone_size: -
d_call: -
j_call: TRBJ2-1
v_call: TRBV20-1
cdr3_nt: TGCAGTGTCAGGGGCCAGGGCTTAGGGCGGGGAGGGATTGAGCAGTTCTTC
cdr3_aa: CSVRGQGLGRGGIEQFF

clone_size: few
d_call: -
j_call: TRBJ2-3
v_call: TRBV12-5
cdr3_nt: TGTGCTAGTGGTTTGACCCTTCGCAATACGCAGTATTTT
cdr3_aa: CASGLTLRNTQYF

clone_size: -
d_call: -
j_call: TRBJ1-4
v_call: TRBV10-3
cdr3_nt: TGTGCCATCAGGCGGGCTGACACAACTAATGAAAAACTGTTTTTT
cdr3_aa: CAIRRADTTNEKLFF

clone_size: few
d_call: -
j_call: TRBJ1-1
v_call: TRBV7-9
cdr3_nt: TGTGCCAGCAGCTTTTTTGGGGGCGCCCCCACTGAAGCTTTCTTT
cdr3_aa: CASSFFGGAPTEAFF

clone_size: few
d_call: TRBD2
j_call: TRBJ2-3
v_call: TRBV7-8
cdr3_nt: TGTGCCAGCAGCTCCGTCACCGGGACTAGCGGGGGGGCCGACACAGATACGCAGTATTTT
cdr3_aa: CASSSVTGTSGGADTDTQYF

clone_size: few
d_call: TRBD1
j_call: TRBJ2-7
v_call: TRBV12-3/TRBV12-4
cdr3_nt: TGTGCCAGCAGATCACTGGGACAGAGGTACGAGCAGTACTTC
cdr3_aa: CASRSLGQRYEQYF

clone_size: many
d_call: -
j_call: TRBJ1-2
v_call: TRBV5-1
cdr3_nt: TGCGCCAGCAGCCTGACCGGGACGGACTATGGCTACACCTTC
cdr3_aa: CASSLTGTDYGYTF

clone_size: few
d_call: -
j_call: TRBJ2-7
v_call: TRBV7-8
cdr3_nt: TGTGCCAGCAGCGACCGCGGACAGTACGAGCAGTACTTC
cdr3_aa: CASSDRGQYEQYF

clone_size: -
d_call: -
j_call: TRBJ2-7
v_call: TRBV12-3/TRBV12-4
cdr3_nt: TGTGCCAGCAGTTTAATCGGGGAAGCCTACGAGCAGTACTTC
cdr3_aa: CASSLIGEAYEQYF